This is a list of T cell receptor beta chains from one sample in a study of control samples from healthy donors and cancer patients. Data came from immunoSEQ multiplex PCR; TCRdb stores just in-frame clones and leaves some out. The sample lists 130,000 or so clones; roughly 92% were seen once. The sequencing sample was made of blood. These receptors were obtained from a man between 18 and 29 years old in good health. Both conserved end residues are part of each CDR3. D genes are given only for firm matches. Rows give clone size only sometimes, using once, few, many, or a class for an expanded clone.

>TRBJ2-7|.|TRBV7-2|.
CASSLVGGSTYEQYF
TGTGCCAGCAGCTTAGTAGGGGGGTCTACCTACGAGCAGTACTTC
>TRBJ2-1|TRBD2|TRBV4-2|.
CASSQGLAVNEQFF
TGTGCCAGCAGCCAAGGACTAGCGGTCAATGAGCAGTTCTTC
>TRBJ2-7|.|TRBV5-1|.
CASSLRLEGPYEQYF
TGCGCCAGCAGCTTGCGTTTAGAAGGACCCTACGAGCAGTACTTC
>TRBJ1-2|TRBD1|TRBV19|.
CASSTGQQISYGYTF
TGTGCCAGTAGTACGGGACAGCAAATTTCCTATGGCTACACCTTC
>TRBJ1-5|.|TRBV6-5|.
CASSYGGSGNQPQHF
TGTGCCAGCAGTTATGGGGGTTCGGGCAATCAGCCCCAGCATTTT
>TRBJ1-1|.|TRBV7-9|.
CASSPDRLNTEAFF
TGTGCCAGCAGCCCGGACAGACTGAACACTGAAGCTTTCTTT
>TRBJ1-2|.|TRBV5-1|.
CASSPEGRDNYGYTF
TGCGCCAGCAGCCCCGAAGGAAGGGACAACTATGGCTACACCTTC
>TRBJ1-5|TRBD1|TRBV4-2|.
CASSQAPGTEGNQPQHF
TGTGCCAGCAGCCAAGCCCCCGGGACAGAAGGTAATCAGCCCCAGCATTTT
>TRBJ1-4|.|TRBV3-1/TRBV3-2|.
CASSQGGGKLFF
TGTGCCAGCAGCCAGGGTGGTGGAAAACTGTTTTTT
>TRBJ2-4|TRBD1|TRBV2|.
CASGGTGKNIQYF
TGTGCCAGCGGGGGGACAGGGAAAAACATTCAGTACTTC
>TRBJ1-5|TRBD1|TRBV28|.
CASSFYFRDRGSRRDQPQHF
TGTGCCAGCAGTTTTTATTTCCGGGACAGGGGGTCTCGGAGGGATCAGCCCCAGCATTTT
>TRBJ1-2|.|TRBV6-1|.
CASSEVGGPGTYGYTF
TGTGCCAGCAGTGAAGTTGGGGGACCCGGGACCTATGGCTACACCTTC
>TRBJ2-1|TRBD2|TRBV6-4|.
CASSDSASGGANEQFF
TGTGCCAGCAGTGACTCTGCGAGCGGGGGGGCCAATGAGCAGTTCTTC
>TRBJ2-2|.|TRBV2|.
CASSEGGASTGELFF
TGTGCCAGCAGTGAGGGAGGTGCTTCCACCGGGGAGCTGTTTTTT
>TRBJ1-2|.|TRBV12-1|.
CASIALQAANYGYTF
TGTGCCAGCATCGCTCTACAGGCAGCTAACTATGGCTACACCTTC
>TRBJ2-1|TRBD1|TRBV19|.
CASTSQGAGDNEQFF
TGTGCCAGTACCTCACAGGGGGCAGGGGACAATGAGCAGTTCTTC
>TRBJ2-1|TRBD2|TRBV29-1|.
CSVEVAGDYNEQFF
TGCAGCGTTGAGGTAGCGGGGGACTACAATGAGCAGTTCTTC
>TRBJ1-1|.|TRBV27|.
CASSFREDTEAFF
TGTGCCAGCAGTTTCAGGGAGGACACTGAAGCTTTCTTT
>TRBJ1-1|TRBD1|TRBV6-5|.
CAARDRMNTEAFF
TGTGCCGCACGGGACAGAATGAACACTGAAGCTTTCTTT
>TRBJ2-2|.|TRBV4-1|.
CASSQDPRGNTGELFF
TGCGCCAGCAGCCAAGATCCCAGGGGGAACACCGGGGAGCTGTTTTTT
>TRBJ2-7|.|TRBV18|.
CASSPLWTNEQYF
TGTGCCAGCTCACCACTCTGGACAAACGAGCAGTACTTC
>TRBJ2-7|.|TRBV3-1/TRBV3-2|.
CASSRGAVYEQYF
TGTGCCAGCAGCCGCGGGGCAGTCTACGAGCAGTACTTC
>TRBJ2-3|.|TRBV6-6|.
CASSYRAAGTDTQYF
TGTGCCAGCAGTTACCGGGCTGCGGGCACAGATACGCAGTATTTT
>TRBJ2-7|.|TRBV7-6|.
CASSLSAETRIGEQYF
TGTGCCAGCAGCTTATCGGCCGAAACACGCATAGGCGAGCAGTACTTC
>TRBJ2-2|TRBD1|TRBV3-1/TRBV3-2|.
CASSPIKPGTVRQAGELFF
TGTGCCAGCAGCCCTATAAAACCCGGGACAGTGAGGCAGGCCGGGGAGCTGTTTTTT
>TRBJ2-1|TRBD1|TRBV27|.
CASSSGTGGYNEQFF
TGTGCCAGCAGTTCCGGGACAGGGGGTTACAATGAGCAGTTCTTC
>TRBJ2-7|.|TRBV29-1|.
CSVEDPGGSSYEQYF
TGCAGCGTTGAAGACCCCGGGGGAAGCTCCTACGAGCAGTACTTC
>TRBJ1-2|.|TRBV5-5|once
CASSLGTVLVYGYTF
TGTGCCAGCAGCTTAGGGACGGTCCTGGTGTATGGCTACACCTTC
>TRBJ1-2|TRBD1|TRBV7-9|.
CASSLVTSGTAQDYGYTF
TGTGCCAGCAGCTTAGTTACTTCCGGGACAGCACAAGACTATGGCTACACCTTC